Shown below are 25 T cell receptor beta chains from a single sample sequenced in a study of tissue T cells after allogeneic stem cell transplantation. Some clones are missing from TCRdb's copy, which holds only in-frame ones; the method was immunoSEQ multiplex PCR. The sample has thousands of clones, around 34% seen once. Time point specified: mouse harvest day 14 after allogeneic transplant. Mouse grafts combined 10^7 T-cell-depleted bone marrow cells with 10^6 splenic CD5+ T cells. What was sequenced was skin. Source of these receptors: a female BALB/c mouse given C57BL/6 T cells with graft-versus-host disease after an allogeneic hematopoietic cell transplant.

Worth noting for this clone: The listed genes are named as in mouse. The sequenced fragment ends 1 residue before the CDR3 boundary, so the rest is inferred from the germline J gene. The chain couples TRBV13-1 to TRBJ2-4, with D possibly TRBD2 on 6 matching bases. The CDR3 contains 13 residues. CDR1 NSHNY and CDR2 SYGAGN come from the germline V gene. V shed 1 base and J shed 6 bases, with 9 bases lying between them. The CDR3 bases that were read are TGTGCCAGCAGTGATCTGGGGTTGAACACCTTGTAC. It encodes CASSDLGLNTLY. Given in full, the CDR3 is CASSDLGLNTLYF.

Concerning this clone: The gene symbols are mouse symbols. The observed sequence ends 1 residue before the CDR3 terminus, with the missing tail filled in from the germline J gene. J is TRBJ2-4 and V is TRBV13-2, with D possibly TRBD2 on 7 matching bases. The CDR3 contains 14 residues. The germline V gene encodes CDR1 NNHNN and CDR2 SYGAGS (reference sequence). Trimming removed 1 base from V and 8 bases from J, with 14 bases in between. The DNA read from the CDR3 is TGTGCCAGCGGTGATCTGGACGGGGGGCGCACCTTGTAC. Protein: CASGDLDGGRTLY. The CDR3 as a whole reads CASGDLDGGRTLYF.

For this clone: The gene names here belong to mouse. The read ends 1 residue shy of where the CDR3 ends; the end is completed using the germline J gene. The rearrangement joins TRBV12-1 to TRBJ1-4; tentative D call: TRBD1 (5 bases). Germline CDR1 reads SGHSN; CDR2 reads HYEKVE. The CDR3 totals 13 residues. Trimming pared 7 bases from V and 0 bases from J, leaving 8 bases between. Incomplete CDR3 DNA: TGTGCCAGTGGGGGGATTTCCAACGAAAGATTATTT. Encoded protein: CASGGISNERLF. The entire CDR3 protein reads CASGGISNERLFF.

Remarks on this clone: Germline and genes: mouse. The sequenced fragment ends 1 residue before the CDR3 boundary, so the rest is inferred from the germline J gene. J is TRBJ2-7 and V is TRBV26; perhaps TRBD2 as D (6 bases). V dropped 3 bases and J dropped 2 bases, with 8 bases sitting between them. CDR1 is KGHPV and CDR2 is FQNQEV in the germline V gene (reference sequence). This CDR3 contains 13 residues. The CDR3 is CASSLSGAYEQYF. The sequenced part of the CDR3 DNA is TGTGCCAGCAGTCTCTCTGGGGCCTATGAACAGTAC.

This clone counts as medium-sized. The genes are named according to mouse. The CDR3 end falls 1 residue outside the read, so it is completed with the germline J gene. The chain uses TRBV13-2 and TRBJ1-4; maybe TRBD1 (5 bases). The germline CDR1 and CDR2 sequences are NNHNN and SYGAGS (reference sequence). V lost 2 bases and J lost 3, with 8 bases in between. The CDR3 contains 14 residues. The DNA read from the CDR3 is TGTGCCAGCGGTGACAGGGCGGCCAACGAAAGATTATTT. Translated: CASGDRAANERLF. The full CDR3 protein reads CASGDRAANERLFF.

This clone has more than one count but fewer than ten. Gene names refer to mouse genes. The observed sequence ends 1 residue before the CDR3 terminus, with the missing tail filled in from the germline J gene. The rearrangement uses TRBV26 and TRBJ1-3; no clear D. Trimming left V 5 bases short and J 2 bases short, with 7 bases between. This CDR3 has 13 residues. Germline CDR1 KGHPV, CDR2 FQNQEV (reference sequence). The CDR3 bases that were read are TGTGCCAGCAGTGGAGGAGCTGGAAATACGCTCTAT. Translation: CASSGGAGNTLY. The whole CDR3 protein reads CASSGGAGNTLYF.

In the case of this clone: Genes and germline come from the mouse. The covered CDR3 bases are TGCTCCAGCCGAAATCTTTCCAACGAAAGATTATTT. Protein sequence: CSSRNLSNERLF. The full-length CDR3 reads as CSSRNLSNERLFF. The V gene is TRBV23, the J gene TRBJ1-4. The read ends 1 residue before the CDR3 terminus; that terminus is restored from the germline J gene. The germline CDR1 and CDR2 sequences are KGHTA and FQNQQP. The CDR3 runs to 13 residues.

This clone showed up just a few times. Gene names are the mouse ones. The read is 1 residue too short to cover the CDR3 end, so that end is filled in from the germline J gene. The V gene is TRBV4, the J gene TRBJ2-1; the match to TRBD2 covers 8 bases. The CDR3 consists of 14 residues. V shed 4 bases, J shed 7 bases, and the junction held 6 bases outside the gene matches. CDR1 is LGHDT and CDR2 is YNNKQL in the germline V gene (reference sequence). Partial CDR3 DNA: TGTGCCAGCAGCTCCTGGGGGGTGGGGGCTGAGCAGTTC. It codes for CASSSWGVGAEQF. Given in full, the CDR3 is CASSSWGVGAEQFF. Looking up the rest from reference TRBV4 and TRBJ2-1 gives the full variable domain: ETAVFQTPNYHVTQVGNEVSFNCKQTLGHDTMYWYKQDSKKLLKIMFSYNNKQLIVNETVPRRFSPQSSDKAHLNLRIKSVEPEDSAVYLCASSSWGVGAEQFFGPGTRLTVL.

Notes on this clone: At one of its ends the junction is not consistent with the germline gene, which may arise from a read error. Genes and germline are mouse. The CDR3 goes on 1 residue after the read ends, and that part is filled in from the germline J gene. The gene calls are TRBV13-1 and TRBJ1-3, with D perhaps TRBD1 (5 bases). This CDR3 is built from 16 residues. Germline CDR1 reads NSHNY; CDR2 reads SYGAGN. The CDR3 here is CASGDAWGNSGNTLYF. The part of the CDR3 DNA that was read is TGTGCCAGCGGTGATGCATGGGGGAATTCTGGAAATACGCTCTAT.

Of note for this clone: Gene names denote mouse genes. The read ends 1 residue shy of where the CDR3 ends; the end is completed using the germline J gene. The chain recombines TRBV12-1 with TRBJ2-7, with 9 bases fitting TRBD1. There are 12 residues in the CDR3. V was pared by 4 bases and J by 6 bases, with 3 bases of the junction left unmatched. CDR1 and CDR2 (germline): SGHSN, HYEKVE. CDR3 in amino acids: CASSLQGAEQYF. The sequenced CDR3 bases are TGTGCCAGCTCCCTACAGGGGGCTGAACAGTAC.

This clone ranks as medium-sized. Gene names and germline refer to mouse. The missing CDR3 end, 1 residue past where the read stops, is filled in from the germline J gene. The chain combines TRBV26 with TRBJ1-2; D ambiguous. This CDR3 region has 12 residues. The ends were cut back, 6 bases at V and 1 base at J, with 6 bases in the middle. CDR1 is KGHPV and CDR2 is FQNQEV in the germline V gene (reference sequence). CDR3 sequence: CASSLQNSDYTF. The DNA read from the CDR3 is TGTGCCAGCAGCCTTCAAAACTCCGACTACACC.

In the case of this clone: The listed genes are named as in mouse. Read coverage stops 1 residue before the CDR3 terminus; the germline J gene supplies the remainder. The chain employs TRBV23 and TRBJ2-5; TRBD2 was called by the table and not checked on the DNA. The CDR3 consists of 13 residues. The germline gives CDR1 KGHTA, CDR2 FQNQQP. The CDR3 loop is CSSRDWGQDTQYF. The CDR3 DNA, read in part, is TGCTCCAGCAGGGACTGGGGCCAAGACACCCAGTAC.

This clone appeared a single time. Gene labels here are mouse ones. With the read ending 1 residue before the CDR3 end, the germline J gene is used to fill in that end. The V and J genes are TRBV14 and TRBJ2-4; D is possibly TRBD1 (5 bases). V was clipped by 4 bases and J by 3 bases, with 12 bases between them. The CDR3 consists of 14 residues. CDR1 is SGHDT, CDR2 FRDEAV, per germline. CDR3 DNA, as far as it was read: TGTGCCAGCAGTCTTCAGGGAAGACAAAACACCTTGTAC. It translates to CASSLQGRQNTLY. The whole CDR3 sequence is CASSLQGRQNTLYF. Using reference TRBV14 and TRBJ2-4 for the parts outside the CDR3, the full variable domain is EAGVTQSPRYAVLQEGQAVSFWCDPISGHDTLYWYQQPRDQGPQLLVYFRDEAVIDNSQLPSDRFSAVRPKGTNSTLKIQSAKQGDTATYLCASSLQGRQNTLYFGAGTRLSVL.

Note on this clone: Mouse germline and gene names are used. From the germline J gene comes the end of the CDR3, since the read stops 1 residue before it. The V call is TRBV5, the J call TRBJ2-1; D perhaps matches TRBD2 (6 bases). This CDR3 spans 14 amino acids. V was cut by 1 base and J by 2 bases, with 6 bases left in between. Germline assignment: CDR1 LGHNA and CDR2 YNLKQL (reference sequence). CDR3 bases read: TGTGCCAGCAGCCAAGGGGGGGACTATGCTGAGCAGTTC. Protein sequence: CASSQGGDYAEQF. Given in full, the CDR3 is CASSQGGDYAEQFF.

Regarding this clone: Each gene name is a mouse one. The CDR3 extends 1 residue past the end of the read, so its final part is completed from the germline J gene. The rearrangement links TRBV26 to TRBJ2-4, with TRBD2 matching 9 bases. V lost 7 bases, J lost 0 bases, and 5 bases stayed unmatched. This CDR3 has 15 amino acids. Germline V lookup: CDR1 KGHPV, CDR2 FQNQEV (reference sequence). The CDR3 sequence: CASNTGGPSQNTLYF. CDR3 DNA, as far as it was read: TGTGCCAGCAACACTGGGGGGCCTAGTCAAAACACCTTGTAC.

There are a few counts of this clone. Any gene name here is a mouse gene name. The CDR3 spells CSSSRDSNNQAPLF. CDR3 DNA, as far as it was read: TGCTCCAGCAGTCGGGACAGTAACAACCAGGCTCCGCTT. This chain uses TRBV23 with TRBJ1-5; no DNA check was done on the table's D call, TRBD1. The missing CDR3 end, 1 residue past where the read stops, is filled in from the germline J gene. Germline CDR1 reads KGHTA; CDR2 reads FQNQQP. The CDR3 spans 14 residues.

As to this clone: The germline and genes are mouse ones. The read ends 1 residue shy of where the CDR3 ends; the end is completed using the germline J gene. This chain links TRBV26 with TRBJ1-5; D is undetermined. The CDR3 runs 13 residues. CDR1 and CDR2 from the germline V gene are KGHPV and FQNQEV (reference sequence). Between the trimmed V and J ends, which lost 2 bases and 1 base, there was a span of 3 bases. The CDR3 here is CASSLRNNQAPLF. The covered CDR3 bases are TGTGCCAGCAGTCTGAGGAACAACCAGGCTCCGCTT.

Details on this clone: Gene names and germline refer to mouse. With the read ending 1 residue before the CDR3 end, the germline J gene is used to fill in that end. V and J are TRBV26 and TRBJ2-4, with D perhaps being TRBD1 or TRBD2 (5 bases each). Trimming removed 4 bases from V and 0 bases from J, with 8 bases in between. This CDR3 comprises 14 residues. Germline CDR1 is KGHPV and CDR2 is FQNQEV (reference sequence). The sequenced CDR3 bases are TGTGCCAGCAGTCAGGGGCTTAGTCAAAACACCTTGTAC. Amino acids: CASSQGLSQNTLY. The whole CDR3 reads CASSQGLSQNTLYF. Full variable domain (outside the CDR3, taken from reference TRBV26 and TRBJ2-4): NSKVIQTPRYLVKGQGQKAKMRCIPEKGHPVVFWYQQNKNNEFKFLINFQNQEVLQQIDMTEKRFSAECPSNSPCSLEIQSSEAGDSALYLCASSQGLSQNTLYFGAGTRLSVL.

This clone was detected a few times. The germline and genes are mouse ones. The read ends 1 residue before the CDR3 terminus; that terminus is restored from the germline J gene. This CDR3 is also generated by other DNA sequences in the sample. The chain combines TRBV26 with TRBJ1-1; no reliable D call. The CDR3 loop spans 13 amino acids. Deletions cut 4 bases from V and 0 bases from J, with 6 bases between. Germline lookup yields CDR1 KGHPV and CDR2 FQNQEV (reference sequence). Incomplete CDR3 DNA: TGTGCCAGCAGTCGACAAGCAAACACAGAAGTCTTC. Its translation: CASSRQANTEVF. The CDR3 as a whole reads CASSRQANTEVFF.

About this clone: Each gene name is a mouse one. Coverage ceases 1 residue before the CDR3 finishes, and the germline J gene fills in the end. This chain connects TRBV16 to TRBJ2-4; D unclear. The germline V gene has CDR1 SGHSA and CDR2 FRNQAP. The germline V and J ends were trimmed by 2 bases and 1 base, with 4 bases remaining between them. The CDR3 contains 13 residues. The CDR3 is CASSLQGQNTLYF. Incomplete CDR3 DNA: TGTGCAAGCAGCTTACAGGGTCAAAACACCTTGTAC.

As concerns this clone: The gene symbols are mouse symbols. The read halts 1 residue ahead of the CDR3 end, with the missing end drawn from the germline J gene. The chain combines TRBV26 with TRBJ2-5; perhaps TRBD1 as D (5 bases). The V end was cut by 2 bases, the J end by 5 bases, with 8 bases between. Germline V lookup: CDR1 KGHPV, CDR2 FQNQEV (reference sequence). This CDR3 has 13 residues. The CDR3 loop reads CASSLVRGDTQYF. The DNA read from the CDR3 is TGTGCCAGCAGTCTGGTAAGGGGAGACACCCAGTAC.

This clone appeared once. Genes and germline come from the mouse. The read finishes 1 residue shy of the CDR3 end, and the germline J gene is used to complete it. This chain connects TRBV12-2 to TRBJ2-4, with 12 positions matching TRBD2. Trimming cost V 2 bases and J 7 bases; bases outside gene matches: 9. CDR1 is SGHLS, CDR2 HYDKME, per germline. CDR3 length: 16 residues. The CDR3 bases that were read are TGTGCCAGCTCTCACGGGACTGGGGGGACGGGAGACACCTTGTAC. This codes for CASSHGTGGTGDTLY. The full CDR3 sequence reads CASSHGTGGTGDTLYF.

A note on this clone: Here the gene names and germline are mouse. The read terminates 1 residue before the CDR3 end, so the remaining end is supplied by the germline J gene. The genes are TRBV26 and TRBJ1-1, with D maybe TRBD1 (5 bases). Deletions cut 4 bases from V and 4 bases from J, with 10 bases between. The CDR3 has 13 residues. Per germline, CDR1 KGHPV and CDR2 FQNQEV (reference sequence). CDR3: CASSPGTGTEVFF. The covered CDR3 bases are TGTGCCAGCAGTCCCGGGACGGGCACAGAAGTCTTC.

About this clone itself: The gene symbols are mouse symbols. The read ends 1 residue before the CDR3 terminus; that terminus is restored from the germline J gene. The J gene is TRBJ1-5, the V gene TRBV2; the D is unclear. V shed 4 bases and J shed 1 base, with 5 bases lying between them. The CDR3 is 13 amino acids. Germline-derived CDR1 and CDR2 are LGHNA and YSYQKL. CDR3 residues: CASSPDNNQAPLF. The covered CDR3 bases are TGTGCCAGCAGCCCGGACAACAACCAGGCTCCGCTT.

In its sample, this clone was seen once. The genes and germline here are from mouse. CDR3 loop: CASSFGTAYEQYF. The sequenced CDR3 bases are TGTGCCAGCAGCTTCGGGACAGCATATGAACAGTAC. This chain connects TRBV4 to TRBJ2-7; 7 bases are shared with TRBD1. The CDR3 extends 1 residue past the end of the read, so its final part is completed from the germline J gene. V was pared by 4 bases and J by 4 bases, with 4 bases of the junction left unmatched. The germline gives CDR1 LGHDT, CDR2 YNNKQL (reference sequence). CDR3 size: 13 residues.